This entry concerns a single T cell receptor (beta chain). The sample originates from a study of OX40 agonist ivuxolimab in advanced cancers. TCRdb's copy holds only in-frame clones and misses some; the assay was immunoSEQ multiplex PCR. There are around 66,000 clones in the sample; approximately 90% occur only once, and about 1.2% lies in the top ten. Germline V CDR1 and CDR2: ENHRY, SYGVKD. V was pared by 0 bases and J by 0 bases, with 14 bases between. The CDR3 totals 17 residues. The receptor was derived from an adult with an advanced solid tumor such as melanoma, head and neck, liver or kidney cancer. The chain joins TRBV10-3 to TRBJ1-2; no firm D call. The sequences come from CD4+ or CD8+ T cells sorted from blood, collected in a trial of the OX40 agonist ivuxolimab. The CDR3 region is CAISESKSYTANYGYTF. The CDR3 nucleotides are TGTGCCATCAGTGAGTCGAAGTCTTATACCGCTAACTATGGCTACACCTTC.